One sample yielded the 11 T cell receptor beta chains listed below, sequenced in a study of shared clonotypes between healthy human individuals. Assay: immunoSEQ multiplex PCR; the TCRdb copy retains only in-frame clones and omits some. The sample carries about 1,800,000 clones, approximately 95% recorded once. Naive-designated CD8 cells lacked CD45RO, were positively enriched for CCR7, and omitted terminally differentiated effector memory CD45RA+ cells. What was sequenced was naive CD8+ T cells sorted from blood. Receptors were obtained from a man between 18 and 35 years old in good health.

This clone was detected once. The chain couples TRBV4-1 to TRBJ1-4; tentative D call: TRBD1 (6 bases). From germline, CDR1 is MGHRA and CDR2 YSYEKL. With 3 bases removed from V and 7 bases from J, the gap between germline ends came to 18 bases. This CDR3 spans 16 amino acids. The CDR3 region has the DNA TGCGCCAGCAGCCAGGAAGGGGGGGGCTTGGGTGAAAAACTGTTTTTT. The encoded protein is CASSQEGGGLGEKLFF.

Notes on this clone: In the same sample, other DNA sequences code for this CDR3. The chain recombines TRBV5-1 with TRBJ2-7, with 8 bases fitting TRBD1. Germline V lookup: CDR1 SGHRS, CDR2 YFSETQ. There are 14 residues in the CDR3. Losses at the gene ends were 2 bases for V and 6 bases for J; bases not matched to a gene: 7. The CDR3: CASSLAGGPGEQYF. CDR3 coding DNA: TGCGCCAGCAGCTTAGCAGGGGGCCCTGGCGAGCAGTACTTC.

This chain links TRBV5-6 with TRBJ2-3; a possible D gene is TRBD1 (5 bases). Germline V gene data show CDR1 as SGHDT and CDR2 as YYEEEE. The V end lost 0 bases, the J end lost 1 base, and 12 bases lay between the germline ends. This CDR3 has 16 amino acids. The CDR3 loop is CASSLGAGWGTDTQYF. The CDR3 nucleotides read TGTGCCAGCAGCTTGGGTGCAGGGTGGGGCACAGATACGCAGTATTTT.

To note about this clone: This specimen includes other DNA sequences encoding the same CDR3. The V and J genes are TRBV28 and TRBJ2-5, with D possibly being TRBD1 (6 bases). The V gene lost 4 bases and the J gene lost 5 bases, with 11 bases spanning the gap. Germline CDR1 is MDHEN and CDR2 is SYDVKM. This CDR3 contains 13 residues. CDR3 in DNA: TGTGCCAGCAGTTCCCAGGGGTGGGAGACCCAGTACTTC. This sequence encodes CASSSQGWETQYF.

The chain carries TRBV7-9 and TRBJ2-1, with 13 nucleotides matching TRBD2. The CDR3 length is 17 residues. V shed 7 bases and J 5 bases; nucleotides not matched to a gene: 11. Germline CDR1 SEHNR, CDR2 FQNEAQ (reference sequence). For the CDR3, the DNA is TGTGCCAGCACCATCCTCCCGGGGACTAGCGGGGACAATGAGCAGTTCTTC. It yields the protein CASTILPGTSGDNEQFF.

This chain uses TRBV27 with TRBJ1-5; a weak D match, TRBD1 (6 bases). CDR3 length: 14 residues. V lost 8 bases and J 0 bases, leaving 11 bases between the germline ends. Germline V gene data show CDR1 as MNHEY and CDR2 as SMNVEV (reference sequence). This CDR3 reads CASRDIHSNQPQHF. CDR3 bases: TGTGCCAGCCGGGACATCCATAGCAATCAGCCCCAGCATTTT.

The chain combines TRBV7-9 with TRBJ2-1; 9 bases are shared with TRBD2. Germline loops: CDR1 SEHNR, CDR2 FQNEAQ (reference sequence). The CDR3 is made up of 17 amino acids. V lost 5 bases and J lost 8; bases outside the gene matches: 16. As DNA, the CDR3 is TGTGCCAGCAGCCTCTATAGCGGGAGCTCTTTAGGGGATGAGCAGTTCTTC. Its protein is CASSLYSGSSLGDEQFF.

A word on this clone: The sample contains more than one DNA sequence encoding this CDR3. This chain uses TRBV29-1 with TRBJ1-2; no clear D gene. Trimming stripped 3 bases from V and 4 bases from J, with 9 bases between. Germline assignment: CDR1 SQVTM and CDR2 ANQGSEA. There are 12 residues in the CDR3. The CDR3 spells CSVDSGAYGYTF. The DNA for the CDR3 is TGCAGCGTTGATTCGGGCGCCTATGGCTACACCTTC.

J is TRBJ2-7 and V is TRBV6-6, with 13 bases identical to TRBD2. V shed 6 bases, J shed 4 bases, and the junction held 6 bases outside the gene matches. Germline-derived CDR1 and CDR2 are MNHNY and SVGAGI (reference sequence). The CDR3 contains 15 residues. The CDR3 is CASREGTSGEYEQYF. In nucleotides, the CDR3 is TGTGCCAGCAGGGAAGGGACTAGCGGGGAGTACGAGCAGTACTTC.

CDR3 sequence reads: CASSDEGRIDIQYF. The CDR3 bases are TGTGCCAGCAGTGATGAGGGGAGGATCGACATTCAGTACTTC. The chain joins TRBV6-1 to TRBJ2-4, with D perhaps matching TRBD2 (6 bases). The germline V gene has CDR1 MNHNS and CDR2 SASEGT. The CDR3 is 14 residues long. Trimming cost V 3 bases and J 8 bases, with 14 bases left between them.

V and J are TRBV6-5 and TRBJ2-5; 12 nucleotides match TRBD1. The V and J ends lost 3 bases and 3 bases, in that order; junction bases with no gene match: 5. The germline CDR1 and CDR2 sequences are MNHEY and SVGAGI. This CDR3 is 16 amino acids long. The DNA for the CDR3 is TGTGCCAGCAGTTATGGGACAGGGGGCCGGAAAGAGACCCAGTACTTC. Translating it yields CASSYGTGGRKETQYF.